These T cell receptor beta chains were read from a single sample in a study of graft-versus-host responses after intestinal transplantation. Some clones are missing from TCRdb's copy, which holds only in-frame ones; the method was immunoSEQ multiplex PCR. The sample has approximately 100,000 clones; roughly 86% are singletons. The sequencing here drew on PBMCs, taken 255 days after intestinal transplant. These receptors all stem from a human patient who received an intestinal transplant, so some T cells may come from the graft donor. Each CDR3 is given with its conserved first and last residue. Fields, in order: clone size, D gene, J gene, V gene, CDR3 DNA, CDR3 protein. The D gene is left open where the match is weak. The size entry is marked missing in some rows and otherwise reads once, few, many or a size class.

NA,NA,TRBJ2-1,TRBV28,TGTGCCAGCAGCCCCACTTTATCAGATAGGGGAGTAAACAATGAGCAGTTCTTC,CASSPTLSDRGVNNEQFF
NA,NA,TRBJ2-3,TRBV9,TGTGCCAGCTGCCGGGCTTACATTCCCACAGATACGCAGTATTTT,CASCRAYIPTDTQYF
NA,TRBD1,TRBJ2-7,TRBV7-9,TGTGCCAGCAGCTCCCGGACAGGGGGGGACGAGCAGTACTTC,CASSSRTGGDEQYF
NA,NA,TRBJ2-1,TRBV6-5,TGTGCCAGCAGTTACTCGAGGAACTACAATGAGCAGTTCTTC,CASSYSRNYNEQFF
NA,NA,TRBJ2-4,TRBV28,TGTGCCAGCAGCCCTGAGGGGGGAAACATTCAGTACTTC,CASSPEGGNIQYF
NA,NA,TRBJ2-7,TRBV6-1,TGTGCCAGCAGTCCCGACACCCGCTATGAGCAGTACTTC,CASSPDTRYEQYF
once,TRBD1,TRBJ1-1,TRBV7-8,TGTGCCAGCAGCTTGGAGGGGGCGGGAAAAGCTTTCTTT,CASSLEGAGKAFF
NA,NA,TRBJ2-2,TRBV6-6,TGTGCCAGCAGTTACGAGGAAACCGGGGAGCTGTTTTTT,CASSYEETGELFF
once,NA,TRBJ2-1,TRBV4-3,TGCGCCAGCAGCCAGTCTAACCGGGGCACCTCCTACAATGAGCAGTTCTTC,CASSQSNRGTSYNEQFF
NA,TRBD2,TRBJ2-3,TRBV7-3,TGTGCCAGCAGCTTTAGCGGGGGCGCCACAGATACGCAGTATTTT,CASSFSGGATDTQYF
NA,TRBD2,TRBJ2-1,TRBV28,TGTGCCAGCAGGACCCCGGGACTATATAACAATGAGCAGTTCTTC,CASRTPGLYNNEQFF
NA,NA,TRBJ1-1,TRBV11-1,TGTGCCAGCAAAAGGGGGGTTAGTGCGACTGAAGCTTTCTTT,CASKRGVSATEAFF
NA,TRBD1,TRBJ2-1,TRBV29-1,TGCAGCGTTGGCTCGACAGGGGGCTGGTATGAGCAGTTCTTC,CSVGSTGGWYEQFF
NA,NA,TRBJ2-6,TRBV9,TGTGCCAGCGAGGGCGCTGGGGCCAACGTCCTGACTTTC,CASEGAGANVLTF
NA,NA,TRBJ1-5,TRBV6-5,TGTGCCAGCTCACAGGGTCATAGCAATCAGCCCCAGCATTTT,CASSQGHSNQPQHF
NA,NA,TRBJ2-6,TRBV11-2,TGTGCCAGCACCCCCCAGGGGGGGCGCGTGACTGGGGCCAACGTCCTGACTTTC,CASTPQGGRVTGANVLTF
NA,NA,TRBJ2-5,TRBV2,TGTGCCACCTTCAGACTAGGCCCCCAGGGGGGGACCCAGTACTTC,CATFRLGPQGGTQYF
NA,NA,TRBJ1-4,TRBV25-1,TGTGCCAGCACCCGGGGGGGTCGCCGGTCGTCTAATGAAAAACTGTTTTTT,CASTRGGRRSSNEKLFF
NA,TRBD2,TRBJ2-3,TRBV28,TGTGCCAGCAGTTTATGGATTCTAGCGGGGACAACAACGGATACGCAGTATTTT,CASSLWILAGTTTDTQYF
NA,NA,TRBJ2-1,TRBV15,TGTGCCACCAGCAGAGATGGGTCGAACTCTAATGAGCAGTTCTTC,CATSRDGSNSNEQFF
NA,TRBD1,TRBJ2-7,TRBV5-1,TGCGCCAGCAGCTTGGGGCGGACAGGGGAACTTTCCTACGAGCAGTACTTC,CASSLGRTGELSYEQYF
NA,NA,TRBJ2-7,TRBV6-1,TGTGCCAGCACCGACGGAGCAGGGGCAACATACGAGCAGTACTTC,CASTDGAGATYEQYF
NA,TRBD1,TRBJ1-1,TRBV10-3,TGTGCCATCAGTGATGGGACAGGGTTGGGTAGCACTGAAGCTTTCTTT,CAISDGTGLGSTEAFF
NA,TRBD2,TRBJ2-1,TRBV7-9,TGTGCCAGCAGCCCCCAGCGGGGAGGACTAGCGGGAGGGGGCAATGAGCAGTTCTTC,CASSPQRGGLAGGGNEQFF
few,NA,TRBJ1-3,TRBV28,TGTGCCAGCAGTTTATATGAGGGGTCGTTCTCTGGAAACACCATATATTTT,CASSLYEGSFSGNTIYF
NA,TRBD1,TRBJ2-4,TRBV27,TGTGCCAGCAGCGGGACAGGGAAAGCCAAAAACATTCAGTACTTC,CASSGTGKAKNIQYF
NA,TRBD1,TRBJ2-3,TRBV5-1,TGCGCCAGCAGCTTGGCCGCGGACAGGGACCCAGATACGCAGTATTTT,CASSLAADRDPDTQYF
NA,NA,TRBJ1-2,TRBV7-2,TGTGCCAGCAGCTTATTTGACTTACCTAACTATGGCTACACCTTC,CASSLFDLPNYGYTF
NA,NA,TRBJ2-6,TRBV18,TGTGCCAGCTCAAGGGACGCTTTCGAGGGGGCCAACGTCCTGACTTTC,CASSRDAFEGANVLTF
NA,NA,TRBJ2-6,TRBV4-2,TGTGCCAGCAGCCAAGGGGACTCTGGGGCCAACGTCCTGACTTTC,CASSQGDSGANVLTF
NA,NA,TRBJ2-5,TRBV28,TGTGCCAGCAGTTTGGGGCGGGTACAAGAGACCCAGTACTTC,CASSLGRVQETQYF
NA,NA,TRBJ2-3,TRBV4-3,TGCGCCAGCAGCCAGGGTCCTCCGGGACTTCTTACAGATACGCAGTATTTT,CASSQGPPGLLTDTQYF
NA,TRBD2,TRBJ2-1,TRBV6-1,TGTGCCAGCAGGGTAGCGGGGGGGTACAATGAGCAGTTCTTC,CASRVAGGYNEQFF
NA,TRBD1,TRBJ1-1,TRBV5-1,TGCGCCAGCAGCCCCGGGACAGAGGACACTGAAGCTTTCTTT,CASSPGTEDTEAFF